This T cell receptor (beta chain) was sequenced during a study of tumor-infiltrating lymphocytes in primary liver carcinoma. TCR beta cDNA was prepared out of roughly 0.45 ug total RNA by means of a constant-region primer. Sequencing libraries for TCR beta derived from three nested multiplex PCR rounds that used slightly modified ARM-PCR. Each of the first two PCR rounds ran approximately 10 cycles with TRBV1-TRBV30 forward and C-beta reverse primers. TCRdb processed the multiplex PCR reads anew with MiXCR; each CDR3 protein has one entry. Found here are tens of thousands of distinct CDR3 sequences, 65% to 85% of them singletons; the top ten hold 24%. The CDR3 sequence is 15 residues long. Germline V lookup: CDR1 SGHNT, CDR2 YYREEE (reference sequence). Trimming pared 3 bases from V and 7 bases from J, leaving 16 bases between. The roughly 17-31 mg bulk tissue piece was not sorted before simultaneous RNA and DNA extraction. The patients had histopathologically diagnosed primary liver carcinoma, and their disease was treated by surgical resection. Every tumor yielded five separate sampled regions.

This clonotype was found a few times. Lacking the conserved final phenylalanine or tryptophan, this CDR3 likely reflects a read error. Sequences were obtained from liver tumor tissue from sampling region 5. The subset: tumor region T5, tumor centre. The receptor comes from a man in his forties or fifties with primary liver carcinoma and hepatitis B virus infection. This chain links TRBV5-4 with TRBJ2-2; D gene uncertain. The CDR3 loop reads CASSSGGRTLGELFL. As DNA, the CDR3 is TGTGCCAGCAGCTCGGGTGGCCGGACCCTCGGGGAGCTGTTTCTT.